This T cell receptor (beta chain) emerged from a study of shared clonotypes between healthy human individuals. General study findings and limits: Having only a few donors restricted how much genetic and exposure-history diversity was captured.

About this clone: Its antigen remains unidentified.

Assay execution took place at the deep level. Some clones are missing from TCRdb's copy, which holds only in-frame ones; the method was immunoSEQ multiplex PCR. The sample consists of fewer than 2.5 million clones, approximately 93% of them appearing once. Germline CDR1 and CDR2: SQVTM and ANQGSEA. Trimming left V 5 bases short and J 0 bases short, with 8 bases between. The CDR3 runs to 13 residues. J is TRBJ2-1 and V is TRBV29-1, with D tentatively TRBD2 (5 bases). The sequence was obtained from a man aged 18 to 29 in good health. Some clones in this sample may be carry-over from other donors' samples. Input material: naive CD4+ T cells from PBMCs. Regarding subset: CD45RA+ positively selected. CDR3 coding DNA: TGCAGCGTTCTAGCTAGCTCCTACAATGAGCAGTTCTTC. Translating gives CSVLASSYNEQFF.